The present T cell receptor beta chain was sequenced within a study of blood T cell repertoires in COVID-19. About the study: Whether acute or convalescent, the COVID-19 samples came from the United States, Italy and Spain. PBMCs, B-cell-depleted T cells, or T cells were the source of the cDNA or gDNA that made up the material.

In the authors' workflow: Estimation of nucleated cell counts relied on the amplification of reference gene primers. The table came from immunoSEQ multiplex PCR; TCRdb's copy has only in-frame clones and leaves some out. V, J and clone size were drawn from that table, and D and trimming were deduced from the DNA. The sample includes about 400,000 clones, roughly 90% of them seen just once. CDR1 and CDR2 from the germline V gene are MNHNS and SASEGT. V lost 2 bases and J lost 3, with 13 bases in between. This CDR3 has 15 residues. The sequenced sample consisted of peripheral blood. This sequence joins TRBV6-1 and TRBJ1-1, with D unclear. This receptor was taken from a woman aged 25-40 years with acute or convalescent COVID-19. DNA for the CDR3: TGTGCCAGCAGTGAATTTCGCAGGCCCTACACTGAAGCTTTCTTT. The encoded protein is CASSEFRRPYTEAFF.